A single sample is the source of the 20 T cell receptor beta chains below, sequenced in a study of tumor-infiltrating lymphocytes in primary liver carcinoma. It was from 20-30 mg of unsorted bulk tissue that RNA and DNA were co-extracted. The template, roughly 0.45 ug total RNA, yielded TCR beta cDNA made with a constant-region primer. TCR beta libraries came from three nested multiplex PCR rounds using slightly modified ARM-PCR. The first two PCR rounds used TRBV1-TRBV30 primers with a Cbeta primer, 10 cycles each. TCRdb re-called the multiplex PCR reads with MiXCR, one entry per CDR3 protein. The table records 90,000 to 110,000 distinct CDR3 sequences, approximately 82% of them present only once. Sequenced: liver tumor tissue from sampling region 3. The subset was: tumor region T3, left-lateral pole. All receptors derive from a middle-aged man with primary liver carcinoma and hepatitis B virus infection.

To note about this clonotype: The junction does not match germline at one end; this may be a read error. The chain recombines TRBV28 with TRBJ2-3; no definite D call. The CDR3 length is 17 residues. Germline CDR1 MDHEN, CDR2 SYDVKM. The CDR3 coding sequence is TGTGCCAGCAGTTCCACCCTCGGGCGGTCTAGAACAGATACACAGTATTTT. Translating gives CASSSTLGRSRTDTQYF.

This clonotype was seen a single time. The chain combines TRBV5-4 with TRBJ1-2; 8 bases are shared with TRBD1. The V gene end was trimmed by 9 bases and the J gene end by 3 bases; junction bases not matched to a gene: 10. The CDR3 runs to 14 residues. Germline CDR1 and CDR2: SGHNT and YYREEE (reference sequence). CDR3 coding DNA: TGTGCCACCAGTGGCAAACAGGGGGACTATGGCTACACCTTC. Translating it yields CATSGKQGDYGYTF.

For this clonotype: The junction shows a germline mismatch at one end, possibly a read error. The chain uses TRBV5-4 and TRBJ2-1; a possible D gene is TRBD2 (5 bases). The CDR3 contains 14 residues. Germline CDR1 and CDR2: SGHNT and YYREEE (reference sequence). CDR3 in amino acids: CASSLVKTNNEQSF. The DNA of the CDR3 is TGTGCCAGCAGCCTCGTCAAGACTAACAACGAGCAGTCCTTC. The entire variable domain, with the rest obtained from reference TRBV5-4 and TRBJ2-1, is as follows: ETGVTQSPTHLIKTRGQQVTLRCSSQSGHNTVSWYQQALGQGPQFIFQYYREEENGRGNFPPRFSGLQFPNYSSELNVNALELDDSALYLCASSLVKTNNEQSFGPGTRLTVL.

This clonotype was counted a single time. The conserved final phenylalanine or tryptophan is absent from the CDR3, which likely points to a read error. The V gene is TRBV5-4, the J gene TRBJ2-1; D is perhaps TRBD2 (6 bases). The CDR3 covers 14 residues. CDR1 is SGHNT and CDR2 is YYREEE in the germline V gene (reference sequence). The CDR3 DNA reads TGTACCAGCAACCTTGGAGGCGGGAACAATGAGCAGTTCATC. Translated: CTSNLGGGNNEQFI.

By sample share, this clonotype is medium-sized (0.01 to 0.1%). The chain uses TRBV5-4 and TRBJ2-1, with a tentative D call TRBD2 (7 bases). Trimming left V 4 bases short and J 10 bases short, with 15 bases between. The CDR3 spans 13 residues. CDR1 and CDR2 (germline): SGHNT, YYREEE (reference sequence). The chain's CDR3 is CASSRRGGVEQFF. The CDR3 DNA follows: TGTGCCAGCAGCCGAAGGGGGGGAGTCGAGCAGTTCTTC.

V gene TRBV20-1 combines with J gene TRBJ1-3; D unresolved. The CDR3 length is 14 residues. Trimming cost V 6 bases and J 0 bases, with 12 bases left between them. Germline CDR1 reads DFQATT; CDR2 reads SNEGSKA (reference sequence). CDR3 amino acids: CSATGQFSGNTIYF. The CDR3 coding sequence is TGCAGTGCCACGGGTCAGTTCTCTGGAAACACCATATATTTT.

Remarks on this clonotype: A read error is likely, as this CDR3 ends without the conserved phenylalanine or tryptophan. The rearrangement links TRBV4-1 to TRBJ1-1; 7 positions match TRBD1. The germline gives CDR1 MGHRA, CDR2 YSYEKL. This CDR3 has 15 residues. The CDR3 DNA is TGCGCCAGGAGCCACCCGGACAGGTTGAGCACTGAAGCTTTCGTT. It translates to CARSHPDRLSTEAFV.

This clonotype was counted ten times or more. The chain employs TRBV24-1 and TRBJ2-7; D gene uncertain. Deletions cut 5 bases from V and 0 bases from J, with 7 bases between. The CDR3 extends over 13 amino acids. The germline CDR1 and CDR2 sequences are KGHDR and SFDVKD. CDR3 DNA: TGTGCCACCAGTGGCGCCAGCTCCTACGAGCAGTACTTC. This encodes CATSGASSYEQYF.

Details on this clonotype: The germline gene is not matched at one end of the junction; a read error may be the cause. V and J are TRBV6-6 and TRBJ2-7; D not resolved. This CDR3 comprises 14 residues. The germline gives CDR1 MNHNY, CDR2 SVGAGI (reference sequence). CDR3 in amino acids: CASSYSEWGSEQYF. CDR3 DNA sequence: TGTGCTAGCAGTTACTCGGAGTGGGGAAGCGAGCAGTACTTC.

In regard to this clonotype: A read error is likely, as this CDR3 ends without the conserved phenylalanine or tryptophan. The chain combines TRBV10-3 with TRBJ1-5; D unresolved. Germline V gene sequence: CDR1 ENHRY, CDR2 SYGVKD. The CDR3 is 13 amino acids. CDR3 amino acids: CVISDSENQPQHY. CDR3 DNA: TGTGTCATCAGTGATTCAGAGAATCAGCCCCAGCATTAT.

Of note for this clonotype: The missing conserved phenylalanine or tryptophan at the end of this CDR3 makes a read error likely. This chain links TRBV7-8 with TRBJ2-7; 9 bases map to TRBD2. Germline V gene data show CDR1 as SGHVS and CDR2 as FQNEAQ. Trimming removed 5 bases from V and 2 bases from J; junction bases left unmatched: 7. This CDR3 has 15 amino acids. CDR3 bases: TGTGCCAGCAGCGACAAGACTAGCGGCCCCTACGAGCAGTACTCC. It encodes CASSDKTSGPYEQYS.

As concerns this clonotype: This sequence may be a read error, since a much larger clone differs from it by one base. V usage is TRBV7-3 and J usage is TRBJ2-1; D is possibly TRBD2 (5 bases). The length of the CDR3 is 15 residues. Germline values: CDR1 SGHTA, CDR2 FQGTGA. In DNA, the CDR3 is TGTACCAGCAGCTTAAATGCGGGCTCCTACAATGAGCAGTTCTTC. Residues: CTSSLNAGSYNEQFF.

A remark on this clonotype: Germline and junction disagree at one end, which may indicate a read error. The V and J genes are TRBV5-1 and TRBJ1-1; D unresolved. CDR1 SGHRS and CDR2 YFSETQ come from the germline V gene. This CDR3 contains 16 residues. The CDR3 DNA reads as TGCGCCAGCAGCTTAAGGACTGGGAACGTGAACACTGAAGCTTCCTTT. The encoded protein is CASSLRTGNVNTEASF.

A word on this clonotype: Here the CDR3 omits its conserved ending phenylalanine or tryptophan, so a read error is the likely source. The gene calls are TRBV6-1 and TRBJ2-2, with D tentatively TRBD2 (6 bases). The germline gives CDR1 MNHNS, CDR2 SASEGT. The CDR3 runs 16 residues. CDR3 region: CASCEAPTSLPGELFI. The CDR3 DNA is TGTGCCAGCTGTGAAGCCCCCACTAGCTTACCCGGGGAGCTGTTTATT.

About this clonotype: The conserved closing phenylalanine or tryptophan is absent in this CDR3, likely reflecting a read error. The chain uses TRBV12-3 or TRBV12-4 and TRBJ2-3; 10 bases are a match to TRBD2. The CDR3 loop spans 14 amino acids. The CDR3 DNA reads TGTACCAGCAGTTCCCGACTAGCGGGCGTTCCGCAGTATGTT. As protein: CTSSSRLAGVPQYV.

J is TRBJ2-3 and V is TRBV5-1; D is uncertain. The CDR3 sequence is 15 residues long. V gave up 0 bases and J gave up 15 bases, with 23 bases separating them. In germline, CDR1 is SGHRS, CDR2 YFSETQ. CDR3 amino acids: CASSLEGFTTDTLYF. CDR3 DNA: TGCGCCAGCAGCTTGGAAGGCTTTACCACAGATACGCTCTATTTT.

As regards this clonotype: The junction departs from germline at one end; a sequencing error may be responsible. The chain is built from TRBV4-1 and TRBJ2-2; D call uncertain. The CDR3 runs to 14 residues. Germline CDR1 reads MGHRA; CDR2 reads YSYEKL. The CDR3 region has the DNA TGCGCCAGCTGCCAAGTCGCCACCACCCGGGAGCTGTTTTTT. It specifies CASCQVATTRELFF.

The chain employs TRBV28 and TRBJ1-5; 8 bases line up with TRBD1. The better agreement between TRBJ2-3 and the DNA end casts doubt on the J call. From germline, CDR1 is MDHEN and CDR2 SYDVKM. CDR3 length equals 14 residues. Written as DNA, the CDR3 is TGTGCCAGCAGTTTACAGGGGGCAACTGAGCCCCAGTATTTT. It yields the protein CASSLQGATEPQYF.

The V call is TRBV11-2, the J call TRBJ2-3; perhaps TRBD1 as D (5 bases). Germline-derived CDR1 and CDR2 are SGHAT and FQNNGV. The CDR3 extends over 15 amino acids. In DNA, the CDR3 is TGTATCGGCAGCCCAGACTCGGGTGGGGCCGATACGCAGTATTTT. This sequence encodes CIGSPDSGGADTQYF.

Note on this clonotype: Germline and junction disagree at one end, which may indicate a read error. CDR3 DNA sequence: TGTGCCAGCAGCCAGGTGGGACCAGCGGGATTTACCGACTACAATGAGCAGTTCTTC. This encodes CASSQVGPAGFTDYNEQFF. The chain links TRBV4-1 to TRBJ2-1, with 7 bases that match TRBD2. The CDR3 totals 19 residues. Germline CDR1 and CDR2: MGHRA and YSYEKL.